The 17 T cell receptor beta chains given below trace back to one sample, sequenced in a study of cytomegalovirus exposure and HLA in healthy donors (TCRdb year 2017). Libraries came from the immunoSEQ multiplex PCR assay. A mixture of 60 forward primers for TCR Vbeta segments and 13 reverse primers for TCR Jbeta segments was used in the multiplex PCR. Held by TCRdb, this immuneACCESS table contains in-frame sequences only and omits some clones. Under half of the omission traces to an unresolved V gene where checked; the cause of the rest is unknown. Counted in this sample were under 200,000 clones; around 68% of them appeared once. The ten largest clones represent less than 3.5% of the sample. Sequencing input: PBMCs. These receptors all come from a woman aged 40 to 50 in good health and CMV-seropositive.

The V gene is TRBV7-9, the J gene TRBJ1-1; D not certain. V gave up 5 bases and J gave up 1 base, with 8 bases separating them. The CDR3 consists of 13 residues. The germline CDR1 and CDR2 sequences are SEHNR and FQNEAQ (reference sequence). This CDR3 is CASSRGQNTEAFF. In DNA form, the CDR3 reads TGTGCCAGCAGCCGCGGCCAGAACACTGAAGCTTTCTTT.

CDR3 sequence (DNA): TGTGCCAGCAGTGCGCCGATCGGGACAGGAATGACTGGAAACACCATATATTTT. It yields the protein CASSAPIGTGMTGNTIYF. The genes are TRBV6-1 and TRBJ1-3; TRBD1 agrees at 8 bases. V shed 4 bases, J shed 2 bases, and the junction held 13 bases outside the gene matches. This CDR3 is built from 18 residues. CDR1 and CDR2 from the germline V gene are MNHNS and SASEGT.

This clone was seen a few times. The chain recombines TRBV9 with TRBJ1-4, with D hard to call. Germline lookup yields CDR1 SGDLS and CDR2 YYNGEE. This CDR3 contains 15 residues. V was trimmed by 0 bases and J by 0 bases, leaving 6 bases between them. The CDR3 DNA reads TGTGCCAGCAGCGTAGGGCTAGCAACTAATGAAAAACTGTTTTTT. This gives the protein CASSVGLATNEKLFF.

This clone appeared a few times. V gene TRBV6-5 combines with J gene TRBJ1-2, with 9 nucleotides matching TRBD1. The J segment lost 13 bases and the V segment lost 4 bases, leaving 10 bases of the junction unmatched. This CDR3 is built from 13 residues. Germline V gene lookup returns CDR1 MNHEY and CDR2 SVGAGI. The CDR3 loop is CASSLGTGRSFTF. The CDR3 region has the DNA TGTGCCAGCAGTTTAGGGACAGGGAGAAGTTTCACCTTC.

This clone was counted a few times. The chain combines TRBV27 with TRBJ1-4; D possibly corresponds to TRBD1 (6 bases). The CDR3 spans 15 residues. The V and J ends lost 5 bases and 8 bases respectively, with 18 bases between them. Germline V gene sequence: CDR1 MNHEY, CDR2 SMNVEV (reference sequence). CDR3 DNA sequence: TGTGCCAGCAGTACGGACAGCCCTAGGTACGAAAAACTGTTTTTT. Residues: CASSTDSPRYEKLFF.

The rearrangement joins TRBV7-2 to TRBJ1-1; D gene uncertain. The CDR3 length is 15 residues. The V and J ends lost 5 bases and 1 base respectively, with 14 bases between them. Per germline, CDR1 SGHTA and CDR2 FQGNSA. The CDR3, as DNA: TGTGCCAGCAGCCCTTATCAACGGGGGAACACTGAAGCTTTCTTT. This encodes CASSPYQRGNTEAFF.

This clone was recorded a few times. V gene TRBV6-5 combines with J gene TRBJ1-1, with TRBD1 as a possible D gene (6 bases). The CDR3 runs 14 residues. Per the germline V gene, CDR1 is MNHEY and CDR2 is SVGAGI. V was pared by 0 bases and J by 7 bases, with 12 bases between. CDR3 amino acids: CASSYSEGVSEAFF. DNA for the CDR3: TGTGCCAGCAGTTACTCAGAGGGGGTTAGTGAAGCTTTCTTT.

V is TRBV4-1 and J is TRBJ2-7; D may be TRBD2 (5 bases). Trimming took 0 bases from V and 6 from J, leaving 12 bases between them. The CDR3 covers 14 residues. The germline V gene encodes CDR1 MGHRA and CDR2 YSYEKL. CDR3 in amino acids: CASSQEAGVGEQYF. The DNA for the CDR3 is TGCGCCAGCAGCCAAGAGGCCGGGGTGGGCGAGCAGTACTTC.

The chain's CDR3 is CASGKSGLAGGLETQYF. For the CDR3, the DNA is TGTGCCAGCGGCAAATCGGGACTAGCGGGAGGGCTGGAGACCCAGTACTTC. The chain has TRBV27 and TRBJ2-5, with 16 bases fitting TRBD2. CDR3 size: 17 residues. V shed 8 bases and J 5 bases; nucleotides not matched to a gene: 11. Looked up from germline, CDR1 is MNHEY and CDR2 is SMNVEV (reference sequence).

This clone showed up just a few times. The chain joins TRBV9 to TRBJ2-1, with 8 bases aligning to TRBD2. The trim removed 2 bases at V and 5 bases at J, leaving 12 bases unmatched. Germline-derived CDR1 and CDR2 are SGDLS and YYNGEE. The CDR3 extends over 17 amino acids. The CDR3: CASSVFLVAGGDNEQFF. The CDR3 coding sequence is TGTGCCAGCAGCGTGTTTTTAGTCGCGGGAGGAGACAATGAGCAGTTCTTC.

V gene TRBV7-9 combines with J gene TRBJ1-4; 8 bases fit TRBD1. Per germline, CDR1 SEHNR and CDR2 FQNEAQ (reference sequence). V shed 5 bases and J 7 bases; nucleotides not matched to a gene: 6. The CDR3 extends over 14 amino acids. The chain's CDR3 is CASSPDRAAEKLFF. In DNA form, the CDR3 reads TGTGCCAGCAGCCCGGACAGGGCGGCTGAAAAACTGTTTTTT.

This sequence joins TRBV28 and TRBJ2-3; 11 nucleotides match TRBD2. CDR1 and CDR2 from the germline V gene are MDHEN and SYDVKM. The CDR3 has 14 amino acids. The V and J ends lost 7 bases and 6 bases, in that order; junction bases with no gene match: 6. Written as DNA, the CDR3 is TGTGCCAGCATTAGCGGGGGGGCCAGGGATACGCAGTATTTT. Translation gives CASISGGARDTQYF.

The chain recombines TRBV6-1 with TRBJ2-3; D is perhaps TRBD1 (5 bases). V gave up 3 bases and J gave up 4 bases, with 11 bases separating them. The CDR3 runs 14 residues. Germline-derived CDR1 and CDR2 are MNHNS and SASEGT. This chain's CDR3 is CASSDAGFADTQYF. The CDR3 region has the DNA TGTGCCAGCAGTGATGCAGGGTTCGCAGATACGCAGTATTTT.

Turning to this clone: The junction differs from germline at one of its ends, possibly a read error. The V and J genes are TRBV7-9 and TRBJ1-2, with D uncertain. Per the germline V gene, CDR1 is SEHNR and CDR2 is FQNEAQ (reference sequence). The length of the CDR3 is 12 residues. The CDR3, as DNA: TGTTCCAGCAGCTCCCCGCCTAGAGGCTACACCTTC. This sequence encodes CSSSSPPRGYTF.

The chain joins TRBV7-3 to TRBJ1-5, with TRBD1 as a possible D gene (5 bases). V lost 5 bases and J 5 bases, leaving 10 bases between the germline ends. The germline V gene encodes CDR1 SGHTA and CDR2 FQGTGA. This CDR3 comprises 13 residues. In DNA, the CDR3 is TGTGCCAGCAGCCAGACAGCCTATCAGCCCCAGCATTTT. It is translated as CASSQTAYQPQHF.

The gene calls are TRBV7-2 and TRBJ2-3; 8 bases line up with TRBD1. Germline V gives CDR1 SGHTA, CDR2 FQGNSA. J gave up 4 bases and V 5 bases, and 8 bases lay outside the gene matches. The CDR3 runs 15 residues. The CDR3 spells CASSPRRGPSDTQYF. CDR3 bases: TGTGCCAGCAGCCCCCGCAGGGGGCCGTCAGATACGCAGTATTTT.

V and J are TRBV5-1 and TRBJ1-1; tentative D call: TRBD1 (6 bases). There are 14 residues in the CDR3. Germline-derived CDR1 and CDR2 are SGHRS and YFSETQ. V was trimmed by 0 bases and J by 6 bases, leaving 12 bases between them. CDR3 sequence: CASSLGQGSAEAFF. CDR3 nucleotides: TGCGCCAGCAGCTTGGGTCAGGGGAGCGCTGAAGCTTTCTTT.